This T cell receptor beta chain was captured by sequencing in a study of graft-versus-host responses after intestinal transplantation. The study's findings and limits: The study associated peak circulating GvH clone levels with early post-transplant HvG declines.

Here immunoSEQ multiplex PCR was the method, and the copy in TCRdb shows in-frame clones only, minus some. The profile shows 13,000 to 15,000 clones, around 40% of them singletons. The V end was cut by 1 base, the J end by 7 bases, with 16 bases between. The CDR3 contains 16 residues. The germline gives CDR1 LNHDA, CDR2 SQIVND (reference sequence). The receptor was derived from a human patient who received an intestinal transplant. The chain uses TRBV19 and TRBJ2-2; D might be TRBD1 (5 bases). Sequencing used alloreactive CD4+ T cells from a mixed lymphocyte reaction culture, obtained before intestinal transplant. Subset indicated: CFSE-low proliferating T cells sorted from approximately 6-day pre-transplant mixed lymphocyte reaction (GvH or HvG direction). The CDR3 spells CASSIVWAGLVGELFF. CDR3 nucleotide sequence: TGTGCCAGTAGTATAGTATGGGCAGGGTTAGTCGGGGAGCTGTTTTTT.